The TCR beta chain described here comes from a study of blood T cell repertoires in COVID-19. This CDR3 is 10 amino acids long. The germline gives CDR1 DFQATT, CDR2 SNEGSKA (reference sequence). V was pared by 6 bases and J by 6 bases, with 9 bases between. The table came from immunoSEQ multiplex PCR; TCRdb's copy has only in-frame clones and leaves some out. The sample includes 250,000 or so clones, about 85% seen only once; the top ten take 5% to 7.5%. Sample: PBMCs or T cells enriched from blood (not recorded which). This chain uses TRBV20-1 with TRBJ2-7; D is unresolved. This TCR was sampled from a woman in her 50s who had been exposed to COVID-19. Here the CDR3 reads CSAAATEQYF. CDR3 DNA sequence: TGCAGTGCCGCGGCCACCGAGCAGTACTTC.